The 3 T cell receptor beta chains reported below all come from one sample, sequenced in a study of Ad26.COV2.S vaccination and SARS-CoV-2 variants. Profiled with immunoSEQ multiplex PCR; TCRdb holds only in-frame clones, not every one. The data show some 290,000 clones, around 85% seen once. Indicated treatment: roughly 18 received Ad26.COV2.S at low or high dose, single or two shots; roughly five received placebo; per-sample allocation not given. The investigators took samples on day 63 after the first vaccine or placebo injection. The specimen comprised peripheral blood, sampled in a trial of Ad26.COV2.S vaccine versus placebo. The receptor source for this set is a person between 18 and 65 years old who received the Ad26.COV2.S COVID-19 vaccine or a placebo.

This sequence joins TRBV24-1 and TRBJ2-2; TRBD1 matches at 7 bases. The CDR3 extends over 12 amino acids. Trimming took 10 bases from V and 4 from J; bases not matched to a gene: 2. Germline V CDR1 and CDR2: KGHDR, SFDVKD. The CDR3 sequence is CATGQSTGELFF. CDR3 nucleotide sequence: TGTGCCACGGGACAGAGCACCGGGGAGCTGTTTTTT.

In regard to this clone: One junction end does not reproduce the germline sequence, and a read error may be involved. The chain employs TRBV6-5 and TRBJ2-3, with a tentative D call TRBD2 (6 bases). Germline values: CDR1 MNHEY, CDR2 SVGAGI. The CDR3 spans 13 residues. The CDR3 loop is CASSDSSDRTQYF. The CDR3 nucleotides are TGTGCCAGCAGTGACTCTAGCGATCGGACGCAGTATTTT.

The V gene is TRBV9, the J gene TRBJ2-2, with 11 bases matching TRBD2. The CDR3 is made up of 16 amino acids. With 6 bases clipped from V and 1 base from J, the junction kept 5 bases outside the gene matches. Germline lookup yields CDR1 SGDLS and CDR2 YYNGEE. The CDR3 nucleotides are TGTGCCAGCACGGCTAGCGGGGGGCGGAACACCGGGGAGCTGTTTTTT. This codes for CASTASGGRNTGELFF. Looking up the rest from reference TRBV9 and TRBJ2-2 gives the full variable domain: DSGVTQTPKHLITATGQRVTLRCSPRSGDLSVYWYQQSLDQGLQFLIQYYNGEERAKGNILERFSAQQFPDLHSELNLSSLELGDSALYFCASTASGGRNTGELFFGEGSRLTVL.